A selection of T cell receptor beta chains follows, all from one sample in a study of cytotoxic CD8 clonotypes in ibrutinib-treated CLL. Sequencing used immunoSEQ multiplex PCR; TCRdb keeps in-frame clones, though not all of them. The table records approximately 190,000 clones, roughly three quarters of them present only once. Sequenced material: PBMCs, taken after 12 months of ibrutinib treatment. These receptors were collected from a human donor with chronic lymphocytic leukemia. Each CDR3 is given with its conserved first and last residue. The D gene is left open where the match is weak. Clone sizes are given selectively: once, few, many, or a class where the clone is expanded.

>NA|TRBJ2-7|NA|TRBV2
TGTGCCAGCAGGGGTGAGGGTTGGAACGAGCAGTACTTC
CASRGEGWNEQYF
>NA|TRBJ2-1|TRBD2|TRBV29-1
TGCAGCGTTGATGGACTAGCGGGGGTGGGTGAGCAGTTCTTC
CSVDGLAGVGEQFF
>NA|TRBJ2-7|TRBD2|TRBV10-2
TGCGCCAGCAGTGACCCCTTAGCGGGGGGGCGATACGAGCAGTACTTC
CASSDPLAGGRYEQYF
>NA|TRBJ2-7|NA|TRBV10-3
TGTGCCATCAGTGAGTCGGAACGGCTCTACGAGCAGTACTTC
CAISESERLYEQYF
>many|TRBJ2-2|TRBD2|TRBV2
TGTGCCAGCAGTGACGGGAGGGCCGGGGAGCTGTTTTTT
CASSDGRAGELFF
>once|TRBJ1-4|TRBD1|TRBV7-9
TGTGCCAGCAGCACTAACAGGGGGGCTAATGAAAAACTGTTTTTT
CASSTNRGANEKLFF
>NA|TRBJ1-2|TRBD1|TRBV27
TGTGCCAGCAGACCGACAGGGTTCAACTATGGCTACACCTTC
CASRPTGFNYGYTF
>NA|TRBJ1-1|NA|TRBV9
TGTGCCAGCAGCGCAGATTCAATGGGGACGGGAGCTTTCTTT
CASSADSMGTGAFF
>NA|TRBJ1-2|NA|TRBV18
TGTGCCAGCTCCCCCTCCCGCGGGCCGCCTAGAGATGGTGGCTACACCTTC
CASSPSRGPPRDGGYTF
>NA|TRBJ2-7|NA|TRBV6-1
TGTGCCAGCAGTGAAATGTTCCCCCCGTGGAACGAGCAGTACTTC
CASSEMFPPWNEQYF
>NA|TRBJ2-5|TRBD2|TRBV7-3
TGTGCCAGCAGCGGAGGAGCGGGAGAAGAGACCCAGTACTTC
CASSGGAGEETQYF
>NA|TRBJ1-6|TRBD1|TRBV5-4
TGTGCCAGCACGGGGACAGGGAGAAATTCACCCCTCCACTTT
CASTGTGRNSPLHF
>NA|TRBJ2-1|NA|TRBV12-5
TGTGCTAGTCAAGACAACTCCTACAATGAGCAGTTCTTC
CASQDNSYNEQFF
>NA|TRBJ1-3|NA|TRBV11-2
TGTGCCAGCAGCCTAGCACTAACGGGAGACACCATATATTTT
CASSLALTGDTIYF
>few|TRBJ2-7|TRBD2|TRBV7-8
TGTGCCAGCAGCTTATTGTCTGGGCTAGCGGAATACGAGCAGTACTTC
CASSLLSGLAEYEQYF
>once|TRBJ2-2|TRBD2|TRBV19
TGTGCCATCCAGACTAGCGGCACCGGGGAGCTGTTTTTT
CAIQTSGTGELFF